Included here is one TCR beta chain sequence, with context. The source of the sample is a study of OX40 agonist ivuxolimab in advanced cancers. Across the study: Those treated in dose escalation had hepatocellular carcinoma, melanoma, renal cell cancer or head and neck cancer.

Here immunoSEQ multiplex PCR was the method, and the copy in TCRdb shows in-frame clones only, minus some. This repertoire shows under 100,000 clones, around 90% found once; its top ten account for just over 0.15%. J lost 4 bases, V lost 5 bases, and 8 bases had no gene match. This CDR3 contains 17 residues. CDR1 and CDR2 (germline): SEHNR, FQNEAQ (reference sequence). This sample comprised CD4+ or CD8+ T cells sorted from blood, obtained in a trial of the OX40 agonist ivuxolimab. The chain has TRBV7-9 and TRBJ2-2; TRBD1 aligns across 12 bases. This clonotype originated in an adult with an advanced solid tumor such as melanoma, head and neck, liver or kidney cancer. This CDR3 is CASSHSGQGAGTGELFF. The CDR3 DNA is TGTGCCAGCAGCCACTCGGGACAGGGGGCCGGCACCGGGGAGCTGTTTTTT.